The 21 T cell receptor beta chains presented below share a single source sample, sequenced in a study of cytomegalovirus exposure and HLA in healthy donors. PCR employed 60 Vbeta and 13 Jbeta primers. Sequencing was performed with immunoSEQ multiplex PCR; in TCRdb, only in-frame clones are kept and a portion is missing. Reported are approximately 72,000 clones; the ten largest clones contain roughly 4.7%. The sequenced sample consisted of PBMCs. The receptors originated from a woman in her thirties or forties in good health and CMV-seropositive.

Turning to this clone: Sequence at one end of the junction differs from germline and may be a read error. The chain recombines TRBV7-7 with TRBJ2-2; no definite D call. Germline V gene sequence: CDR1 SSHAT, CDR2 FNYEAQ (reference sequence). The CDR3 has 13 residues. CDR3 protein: CASSLGVAGELFF. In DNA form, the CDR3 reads TGTGCTAGCAGCTTGGGCGTAGCCGGGGAGCTGTTTTTT.

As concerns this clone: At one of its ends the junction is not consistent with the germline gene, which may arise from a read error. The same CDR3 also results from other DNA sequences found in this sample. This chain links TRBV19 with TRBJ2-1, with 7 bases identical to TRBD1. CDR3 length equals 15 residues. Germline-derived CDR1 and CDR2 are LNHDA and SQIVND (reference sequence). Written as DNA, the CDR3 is TGTGCCAGCAGTAACGGTAGGGGGCACTACAATGAGCAGTTCTTC. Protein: CASSNGRGHYNEQFF.

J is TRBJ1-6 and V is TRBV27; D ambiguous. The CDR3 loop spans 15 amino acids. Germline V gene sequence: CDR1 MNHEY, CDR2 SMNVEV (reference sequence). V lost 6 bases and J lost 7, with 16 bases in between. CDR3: CASRNTTPFNSPLHF. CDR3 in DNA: TGTGCCAGCAGAAACACGACTCCCTTCAATTCACCCCTCCACTTT.

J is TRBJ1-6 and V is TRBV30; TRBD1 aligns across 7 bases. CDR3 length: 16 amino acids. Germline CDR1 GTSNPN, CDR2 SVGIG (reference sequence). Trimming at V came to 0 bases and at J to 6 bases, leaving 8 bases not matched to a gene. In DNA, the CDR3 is TGTGCCTGGAGTGTACGGAGGGGGCATGGTAATTCACCCCTCCACTTT. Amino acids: CAWSVRRGHGNSPLHF.

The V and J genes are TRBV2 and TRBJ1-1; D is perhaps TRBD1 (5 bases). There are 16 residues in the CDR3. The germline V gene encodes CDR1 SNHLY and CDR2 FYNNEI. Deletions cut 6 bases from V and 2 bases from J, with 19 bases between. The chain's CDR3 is CASSAPGGRGNTEAFF. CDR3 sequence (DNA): TGTGCCAGCAGCGCCCCCGGGGGGAGGGGTAACACTGAAGCTTTCTTT.

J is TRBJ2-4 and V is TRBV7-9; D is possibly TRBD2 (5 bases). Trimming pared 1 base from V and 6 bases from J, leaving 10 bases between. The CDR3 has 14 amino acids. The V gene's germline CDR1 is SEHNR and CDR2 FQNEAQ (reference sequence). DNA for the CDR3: TGTGCCAGCAGCTTAGGAGAGGGAAGAAACATTCAGTACTTC. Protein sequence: CASSLGEGRNIQYF.

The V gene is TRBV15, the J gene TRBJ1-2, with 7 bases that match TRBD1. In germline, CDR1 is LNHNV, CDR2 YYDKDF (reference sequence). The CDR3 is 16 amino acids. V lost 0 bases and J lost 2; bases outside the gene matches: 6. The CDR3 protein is CATSRDGGQLNYGYTF. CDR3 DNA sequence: TGTGCCACCAGCAGAGATGGGGGACAGTTGAACTATGGCTACACCTTC.

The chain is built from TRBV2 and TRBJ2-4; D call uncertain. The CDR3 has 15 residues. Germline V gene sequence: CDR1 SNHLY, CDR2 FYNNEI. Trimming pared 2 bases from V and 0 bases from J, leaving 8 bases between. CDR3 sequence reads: CASSENNPAKNIQYF. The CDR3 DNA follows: TGTGCCAGCAGTGAAAACAATCCAGCCAAAAACATTCAGTACTTC. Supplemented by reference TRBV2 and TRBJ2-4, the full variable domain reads EPEVTQTPSHQVTQMGQEVILRCVPISNHLYFYWYRQILGQKVEFLVSFYNNEISEKSEIFDDQFSVERPDGSNFTLKIRSTKLEDSAMYFCASSENNPAKNIQYFGAGTRLSVL.

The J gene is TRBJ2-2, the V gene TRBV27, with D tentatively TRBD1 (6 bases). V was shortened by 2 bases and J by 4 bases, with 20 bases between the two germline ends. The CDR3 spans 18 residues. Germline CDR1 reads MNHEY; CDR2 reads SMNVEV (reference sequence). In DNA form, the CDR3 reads TGTGCCAGCAGTTTAGTCTTGGGACATCATTCCTTCACCGGGGAGCTGTTTTTT. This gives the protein CASSLVLGHHSFTGELFF.

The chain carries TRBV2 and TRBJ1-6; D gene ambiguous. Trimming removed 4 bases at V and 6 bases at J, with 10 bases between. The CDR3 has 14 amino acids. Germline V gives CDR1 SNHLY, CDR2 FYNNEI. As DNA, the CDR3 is TGTGCCAGCAGTGTGGCTCAGTTTAATTCACCCCTCCACTTT. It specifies CASSVAQFNSPLHF.

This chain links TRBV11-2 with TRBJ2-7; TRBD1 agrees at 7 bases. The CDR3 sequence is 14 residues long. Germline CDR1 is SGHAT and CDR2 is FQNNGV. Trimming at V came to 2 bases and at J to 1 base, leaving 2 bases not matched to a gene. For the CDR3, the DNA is TGTGCCAGCAGCTTATACAGGGGTTCCTACGAGCAGTACTTC. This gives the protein CASSLYRGSYEQYF.

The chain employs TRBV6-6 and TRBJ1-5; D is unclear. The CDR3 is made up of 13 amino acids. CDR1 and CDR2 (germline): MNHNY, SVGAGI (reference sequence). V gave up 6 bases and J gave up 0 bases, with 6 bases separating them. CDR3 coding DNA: TGTGCCAGCAGCTTCTATAGCAATCAGCCCCAGCATTTT. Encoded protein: CASSFYSNQPQHF.

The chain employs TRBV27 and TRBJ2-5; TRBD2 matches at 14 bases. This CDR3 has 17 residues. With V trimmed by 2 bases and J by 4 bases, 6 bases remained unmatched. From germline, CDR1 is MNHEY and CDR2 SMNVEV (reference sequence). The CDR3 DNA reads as TGTGCCAGCAGTTTACAGACTAGCGGGGGGGTTGGAGAGACCCAGTACTTC. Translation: CASSLQTSGGVGETQYF.

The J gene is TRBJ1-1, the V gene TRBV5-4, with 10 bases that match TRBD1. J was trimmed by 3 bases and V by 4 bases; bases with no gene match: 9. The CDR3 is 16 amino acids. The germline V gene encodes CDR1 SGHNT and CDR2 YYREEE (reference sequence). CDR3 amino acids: CASSAGTGVVDTEAFF. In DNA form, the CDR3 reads TGTGCCAGCAGCGCCGGGACAGGGGTGGTGGACACTGAAGCTTTCTTT.

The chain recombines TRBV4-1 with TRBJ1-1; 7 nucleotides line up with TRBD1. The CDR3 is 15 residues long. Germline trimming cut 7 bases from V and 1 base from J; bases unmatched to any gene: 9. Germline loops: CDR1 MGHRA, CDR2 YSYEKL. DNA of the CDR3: TGCGCCAGCATCCCGACAGGGTGGAGGAACACTGAAGCTTTCTTT. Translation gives CASIPTGWRNTEAFF.

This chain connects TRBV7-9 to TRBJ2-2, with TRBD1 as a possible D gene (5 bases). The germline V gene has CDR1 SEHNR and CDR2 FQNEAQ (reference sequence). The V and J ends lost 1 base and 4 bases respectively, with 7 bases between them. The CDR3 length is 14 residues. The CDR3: CASSLVQGTGELFF. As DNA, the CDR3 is TGTGCCAGCAGCTTAGTGCAGGGCACCGGGGAGCTGTTTTTT.

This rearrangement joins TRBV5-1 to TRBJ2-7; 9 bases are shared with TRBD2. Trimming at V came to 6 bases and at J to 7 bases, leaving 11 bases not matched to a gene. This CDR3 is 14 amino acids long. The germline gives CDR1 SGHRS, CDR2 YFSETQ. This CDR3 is CASNDPSGAGEQYF. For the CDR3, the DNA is TGCGCCAGCAACGATCCTAGCGGGGCGGGAGAGCAGTACTTC. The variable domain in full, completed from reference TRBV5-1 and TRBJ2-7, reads KAGVTQTPRYLIKTRGQQVTLSCSPISGHRSVSWYQQTPGQGLQFLFEYFSETQRNKGNFPGRFSGRQFSNSRSEMNVSTLELGDSALYLCASNDPSGAGEQYFGPGTRLTVT.

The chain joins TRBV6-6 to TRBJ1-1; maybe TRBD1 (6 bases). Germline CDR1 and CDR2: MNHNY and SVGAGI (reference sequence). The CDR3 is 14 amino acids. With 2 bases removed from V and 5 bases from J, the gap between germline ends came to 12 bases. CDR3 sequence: CASSYNREGTEAFF. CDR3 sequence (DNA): TGTGCCAGCAGTTACAACAGGGAGGGGACTGAAGCTTTCTTT.

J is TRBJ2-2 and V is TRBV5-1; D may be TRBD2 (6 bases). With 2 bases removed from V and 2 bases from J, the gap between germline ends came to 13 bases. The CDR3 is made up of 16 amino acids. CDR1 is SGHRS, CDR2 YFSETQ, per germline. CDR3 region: CASSFAGTPNTGELFF. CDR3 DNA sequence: TGCGCCAGCAGCTTTGCCGGGACTCCAAACACCGGGGAGCTGTTTTTT.

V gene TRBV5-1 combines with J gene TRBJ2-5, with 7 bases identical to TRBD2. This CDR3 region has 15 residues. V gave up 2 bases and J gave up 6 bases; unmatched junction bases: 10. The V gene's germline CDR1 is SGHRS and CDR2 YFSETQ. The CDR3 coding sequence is TGCGCCAGCAGCTTCGGTGGGAGGGAGGGGAAGACCCAGTACTTC. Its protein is CASSFGGREGKTQYF.

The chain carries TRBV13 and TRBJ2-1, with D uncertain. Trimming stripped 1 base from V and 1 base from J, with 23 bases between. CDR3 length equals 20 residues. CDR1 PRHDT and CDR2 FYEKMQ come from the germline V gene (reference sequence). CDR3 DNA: TGTGCCAGCAGCTTAGTTTTGTTTGGTGTCCGAGAAGTATCCTACAATGAGCAGTTCTTC. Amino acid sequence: CASSLVLFGVREVSYNEQFF.